This note documents a single T cell receptor (beta chain) sequence. The target antigen is unknown. The sample is drawn from a study of shared clonotypes between healthy human individuals. The study, taken as a whole, reports: Naive subsets generally exceeded memory subsets in estimated richness. Among donors, sharing of clonotypes was expected to be affected by sequencing depth. Enrolling few donors narrowed the genetic and exposure-history diversity that was represented.

Naive-designated CD8 cells lacked CD45RO, were positively enriched for CCR7, and omitted terminally differentiated effector memory CD45RA+ cells. The protocol was immunoSEQ multiplex PCR, while the TCRdb copy is restricted to in-frame clones and leaves out a portion. The table records millions of clones, about 95% of them present only once. V was pared by 4 bases and J by 4 bases, with 4 bases of the junction left unmatched. The germline V gene has CDR1 MNHEY and CDR2 SMNVEV (reference sequence). This CDR3 is 14 amino acids long. The receptor was derived from a man aged 18-30 years in good health. V usage is TRBV27 and J usage is TRBJ1-2, with 9 bases that match TRBD1. Specimen: naive CD8+ T cells sorted from blood. CDR3 amino acids: CASSWDRDGYGYTF. As DNA, the CDR3 is TGTGCCAGCAGTTGGGACAGGGACGGCTATGGCTACACCTTC.